These 19 T cell receptor beta chains originate from one sample sequenced in a study of T cells after posttransplantation cyclophosphamide. The repertoire was sequenced with immunoSEQ multiplex PCR; TCRdb's copy has only in-frame clones and lacks some. The sample holds about 21,000 clones, 80% to 90% seen once. Controls had myeloablative marrow grafts with methotrexate and calcineurin inhibitor, sampled at 1 year. The specimen was PBMCs, collected roughly a year after allogeneic stem cell transplant with calcineurin inhibitor and methotrexate. The source is a female patient between 30 and 39 years old who received an allogeneic stem cell transplant from an unrelated donor, was CMV-positive, and had acute and chronic GVHD. Part of the T cells may come from the graft donor.

This chain joins TRBV13 and TRBJ2-5, with 14 bases aligning to TRBD2. The trim removed 6 bases at V and 4 bases at J, leaving 4 bases unmatched. Germline CDR1 is PRHDT and CDR2 is FYEKMQ (reference sequence). The CDR3 runs to 15 residues. CDR3 coding DNA: TGTGCCAGCAGGGTAGGGACTAGCGGGGGAGAGACCCAGTACTTC. Translated, it gives CASRVGTSGGETQYF.

The chain carries TRBV10-3 and TRBJ1-4; 7 bases map to TRBD1. With V trimmed by 10 bases and J by 7 bases, 9 bases remained unmatched. The CDR3 is 13 residues long. The V gene's germline CDR1 is ENHRY and CDR2 SYGVKD. CDR3 sequence: CATRDSLSEKLFF. The DNA for the CDR3 is TGTGCCACTCGGGACAGTTTGAGTGAAAAACTGTTTTTT.

The chain combines TRBV29-1 with TRBJ2-5; perhaps TRBD1 as D (5 bases). The V end lost 6 bases, the J end lost 6 bases, and 17 bases lay between the germline ends. This CDR3 spans 13 amino acids. The germline gives CDR1 SQVTM, CDR2 ANQGSEA. CDR3 nucleotides: TGCAGCGTCGTGACCCAGGGCTTGCAGACCCAGTACTTC. Translated: CSVVTQGLQTQYF.

This sequence joins TRBV7-9 and TRBJ2-1; 12 nucleotides match TRBD2. V lost 5 bases, J lost 7 bases, and 15 bases stayed unmatched. CDR3 length: 18 amino acids. Germline CDR1 and CDR2: SEHNR and FQNEAQ (reference sequence). The CDR3: CASSTGDRTSGKYNEQFF. Here the CDR3 DNA reads TGTGCCAGCAGCACGGGGGACAGGACTAGCGGGAAGTATAATGAGCAGTTCTTC.

This chain joins TRBV7-9 and TRBJ1-4, with TRBD1 identical over 7 bases. This CDR3 comprises 15 residues. The junction had 6 bases not matched to a gene; V was cut back by 4 bases and J by 4 bases. CDR1 is SEHNR, CDR2 FQNEAQ, per germline (reference sequence). The CDR3 region has the DNA TGTGCCAGCAGCTCCTGGACAGGAAATAATGAAAAACTGTTTTTT. This gives the protein CASSSWTGNNEKLFF.

The CDR3 sequence: CSVEPGLHQETQYF. The CDR3, as DNA: TGCAGCGTTGAGCCCGGACTTCATCAGGAGACCCAGTACTTC. The rearrangement uses TRBV29-1 and TRBJ2-5; weak D call: TRBD2 (5 bases). Deletions cut 3 bases from V and 5 bases from J, with 16 bases between. The germline gives CDR1 SQVTM, CDR2 ANQGSEA. The CDR3 loop spans 14 amino acids.

The rearrangement links TRBV5-1 to TRBJ2-1; TRBD2 matches 10 bases. The V gene end was trimmed by 9 bases and the J gene end by 8 bases; junction bases not matched to a gene: 14. The CDR3 sequence is 15 residues long. Germline V gene sequence: CDR1 SGHRS, CDR2 YFSETQ. CDR3 DNA: TGCGCCACCCCTAAGCCCGCTAGCGGGAGTCATGAGCAGTTCTTC. Protein sequence: CATPKPASGSHEQFF.

The V and J genes are TRBV19 and TRBJ2-3; 10 nucleotides align to TRBD2. Looked up from germline, CDR1 is LNHDA and CDR2 is SQIVND (reference sequence). The trim removed 5 bases at V and 4 bases at J, leaving 6 bases unmatched. The CDR3 has 15 residues. The CDR3 DNA reads as TGTGCCAGTAGTGAGCGGGGGGGCGGTCCAGATACGCAGTATTTT. The encoded protein is CASSERGGGPDTQYF.

This clone was detected a few times. This chain joins TRBV15 and TRBJ1-1; 8 nucleotides agree with TRBD1. The V segment lost 3 bases and the J segment 9 bases; nucleotides outside the gene matches: 9. The germline gives CDR1 LNHNV, CDR2 YYDKDF (reference sequence). This CDR3 region has 14 residues. The CDR3 reads CATSRAPGGLQAFF. The DNA for the CDR3 is TGTGCCACCAGCAGGGCCCCAGGGGGCCTCCAAGCTTTCTTT.

This sequence joins TRBV6-6 and TRBJ1-2; D gene ambiguous. The V gene lost 5 bases and the J gene lost 3 bases, with 7 bases spanning the gap. Germline lookup yields CDR1 MNHNY and CDR2 SVGAGI (reference sequence). CDR3 length: 12 amino acids. Here the CDR3 reads CASSIPDYGYTF. The CDR3, as DNA: TGTGCCAGCAGTATTCCTGACTATGGCTACACCTTC.

Sample share makes this clone medium-sized. This sequence joins TRBV9 and TRBJ1-5, with no clear D. Trimming removed 7 bases at V and 3 bases at J, with 8 bases between. CDR3 size: 12 residues. Germline loops: CDR1 SGDLS, CDR2 YYNGEE. Here the CDR3 reads CASGGLNQPQHF. For the CDR3, the DNA is TGTGCCAGCGGCGGACTCAATCAGCCCCAGCATTTT.

This clone was seen just once. The chain combines TRBV29-1 with TRBJ1-5; maybe TRBD1 (6 bases). V was pared by 6 bases and J by 2 bases, with 17 bases between. Germline lookup yields CDR1 SQVTM and CDR2 ANQGSEA. The CDR3 consists of 15 residues. The CDR3 sequence: CSVSTGLIGNQPQHF. In nucleotides, the CDR3 is TGCAGCGTCAGTACAGGGTTGATAGGCAATCAGCCCCAGCATTTT.

The chain carries TRBV30 and TRBJ2-3; D remains unclear. In germline, CDR1 is GTSNPN, CDR2 SVGIG (reference sequence). V was cut by 4 bases and J by 1 base, with 15 bases left in between. This CDR3 spans 15 amino acids. The CDR3 sequence is CAWNTHSSGTDTQYF. DNA for the CDR3: TGTGCCTGGAACACCCACAGTTCTGGCACAGATACGCAGTATTTT. The variable domain in full, completed from reference TRBV30 and TRBJ2-3, reads SQTIHQWPATLVQPVGSPLSLECTVEGTSNPNLYWYRQAAGRGLQLLFYSVGIGQISSEVPQNLSASRPQDRQFILSSKKLLLSDSGFYLCAWNTHSSGTDTQYFGPGTRLTVL.

In DNA form, the CDR3 reads TGTGCCAGCAGTCCCACAGTTCCCTACGAGCAGTACTTC. Translation: CASSPTVPYEQYF. The chain uses TRBV28 and TRBJ2-7, with D unresolved. Trimming pared 5 bases from V and 2 bases from J, leaving 10 bases between. CDR1 MDHEN and CDR2 SYDVKM come from the germline V gene. CDR3 size: 13 residues.

This CDR3 is CSVVAGTADEKLFF. The CDR3 DNA reads as TGCAGCGTTGTGGCCGGGACTGCCGATGAAAAACTGTTTTTT. The chain carries TRBV29-1 and TRBJ1-4; D possibly corresponds to TRBD1 (5 bases). From germline, CDR1 is SQVTM and CDR2 ANQGSEA. This CDR3 is 14 amino acids long. V lost 4 bases and J lost 6, with 15 bases in between.

The gene calls are TRBV28 and TRBJ2-5; D is unresolved. The DNA end lines up better with TRBJ2-7; the J call may be wrong. Germline CDR1 and CDR2: MDHEN and SYDVKM. This CDR3 region has 13 residues. CDR3: CASISLTSYEQYF. CDR3 nucleotide sequence: TGTGCCAGCATTTCCCTTACCTCCTACGAGCAGTACTTC.

This chain uses TRBV7-9 with TRBJ1-5; unclear D gene. From germline, CDR1 is SEHNR and CDR2 FQNEAQ (reference sequence). V was pared by 1 base and J by 4 bases, with 8 bases between. CDR3 length: 14 residues. CDR3 amino acids: CASSLGAGNQPQHF. CDR3 coding DNA: TGTGCCAGCAGCTTAGGCGCGGGTAATCAGCCCCAGCATTTT.

This chain joins TRBV29-1 and TRBJ1-2, with D unclear. Between the trimmed V and J ends, which lost 3 bases and 8 bases, there was a span of 19 bases. Germline V gene lookup returns CDR1 SQVTM and CDR2 ANQGSEA. The CDR3 length is 14 residues. The CDR3 bases are TGCAGCGTTGACGCATCGGGGTTCGTGAAGGGCTACACCTTC. Translated, it gives CSVDASGFVKGYTF.

CDR3 sequence (DNA): TGTGCCAGCAGCACAAGCGGGAGCTCCTACAATGAGCAGTTCTTC. Amino acids: CASSTSGSSYNEQFF. The J gene is TRBJ2-1, the V gene TRBV11-2; TRBD2 agrees at 8 bases. The CDR3 totals 15 residues. The trim removed 5 bases at V and 0 bases at J, leaving 3 bases unmatched. Germline CDR1 reads SGHAT; CDR2 reads FQNNGV.